Each of the 12 T cell receptor beta chains below was sequenced from the same sample in a study of blood T cells in healthy people across ages. Through a sample-barcoded 5' primer and a J-beta primer mix, a second PCR was run for roughly 6 to 11 cycles. TCRdb ran MiXCR on the 5' RACE reads and lists one entry per CDR3 protein. The data contain around 620,000 distinct CDR3 sequences, roughly a quarter of them seen just once; the ten biggest clones take up 15% to 20%. Specimen: blood. The source of these receptors is a woman aged 70-85 years in good health.

This clonotype was recorded a few times. The CDR3 DNA reads as TGTGCCAGCAGTGGGGGGCGCGGACTGTTTTTT. Amino acids: CASSGGRGLFF. The chain joins TRBV6-5 to TRBJ1-4, with D perhaps TRBD1 (6 bases). Germline-derived CDR1 and CDR2 are MNHEY and SVGAGI. This CDR3 has 11 amino acids. V lost 5 bases, J lost 13 bases, and 11 bases lay in between.

This clonotype was picked up a small number of times. The rearrangement joins TRBV7-3 to TRBJ2-5; 11 bases map to TRBD2. V dropped 5 bases and J dropped 0; count of bases not matched to a gene: 2. Germline CDR1 reads SGHTA; CDR2 reads FQGTGA. This CDR3 comprises 15 residues. The CDR3 DNA reads as TGTGCCAGCAGCAAGACTAGCGGGGACCAAGAGACCCAGTACTTC. Protein product: CASSKTSGDQETQYF.

This clonotype was found a few times. The rearrangement links TRBV29-1 to TRBJ1-1; 9 bases match TRBD1. V was clipped by 6 bases and J by 11 bases; unmatched bases: 7. In germline, CDR1 is SQVTM, CDR2 ANQGSEA. The CDR3 is 11 residues long. The CDR3 DNA follows: TGCAGCGTGGGACAGGGTTGGGAGGCTTTCTTT. Residues: CSVGQGWEAFF.

CDR3 coding DNA: TGTGCCAGCAGCCAGCTCCGACTGGAAGAGACCCAGTACTTC. This codes for CASSQLRLEETQYF. This chain connects TRBV3-1 to TRBJ2-5; D uncertain. The CDR3 covers 14 residues. Trimming took off 3 bases at V and 3 bases at J, with 11 bases between the two ends. The germline gives CDR1 LGHDT, CDR2 YNNKEL (reference sequence).

This clonotype was observed a few times. The chain couples TRBV12-3 or TRBV12-4 to TRBJ2-3, with 9 bases fitting TRBD2. This CDR3 has 16 amino acids. Trimming cost V 4 bases and J 2 bases; bases outside gene matches: 7. CDR3 region: CASSSQAGGVTDTQYF. CDR3 coding DNA: TGTGCCAGCAGTTCACAAGCGGGGGGCGTCACAGATACGCAGTATTTT.

This clonotype has a handful of counts. One end of the junction is discordant with germline, which a read error may explain. The gene calls are TRBV5-1 and TRBJ2-6; D is perhaps TRBD1 (5 bases). The CDR3 has 15 residues. The germline CDR1 and CDR2 sequences are SGHRS and YFSETQ. The DNA for the CDR3 is TGCGCCAGCAGCTTGGAACAGGCTGGGGCCGACGTCCTGACTTTC. Protein product: CASSLEQAGADVLTF.

This clonotype was counted ten times or more. One junction end disagrees with the germline gene, perhaps due to a read error. The chain combines TRBV5-1 with TRBJ2-1, with TRBD1 matching over 8 bases. CDR1 SGHRS and CDR2 YFSETQ come from the germline V gene. CDR3 size: 15 residues. The DNA for the CDR3 is TGTGCCAGCAGCTTATCCGGGACAGGCTACAATGAGCAGTTCTTC. Protein sequence: CASSLSGTGYNEQFF.

This clonotype has just a few counts. This chain uses TRBV10-3 with TRBJ2-5, with 7 bases aligning to TRBD1. The V gene end was trimmed by 3 bases and the J gene end by 2 bases; junction bases not matched to a gene: 3. Germline assignment: CDR1 ENHRY and CDR2 SYGVKD. This CDR3 spans 14 amino acids. CDR3 coding DNA: TGTGCCATCAGTGACCAGGGGGTTCAAGAGACCCAGTACTTC. Translation gives CAISDQGVQETQYF.

V gene TRBV7-3 combines with J gene TRBJ1-2; 7 positions match TRBD1. V was clipped by 1 base and J by 9 bases; unmatched bases: 5. This CDR3 has 13 residues. The germline CDR1 and CDR2 sequences are SGHTA and FQGTGA. The DNA of the CDR3 is TGTGCCAGCAGCTTAAAGCAGGGGGTCAGCTACACCTTC. It yields the protein CASSLKQGVSYTF.

This sequence joins TRBV14 and TRBJ2-7; weak D call: TRBD2 (5 bases). This CDR3 is built from 16 residues. The V end lost 5 bases, the J end lost 0 bases, and 17 bases lay between the germline ends. Germline values: CDR1 SGHDN, CDR2 FVKESK. CDR3 amino acids: CASSTGWGMSSYEQYF. CDR3 nucleotide sequence: TGTGCCAGCAGCACGGGATGGGGTATGAGCTCCTACGAGCAGTACTTC.

This clonotype was seen more than once but under ten times. The CDR3 DNA sequence: TGTGCCAGCAGTGACTCGAGATCAGGTTTTGGAAACACCATATATTTT. It yields the protein CASSDSRSGFGNTIYF. This chain links TRBV6-4 with TRBJ1-3; the D is unclear. Germline-derived CDR1 and CDR2 are MRHNA and SNTAGT. Trimming removed 0 bases from V and 3 bases from J, with 12 bases in between. The CDR3 is 16 amino acids.

This chain connects TRBV20-1 to TRBJ2-7, with D uncertain. The better agreement between TRBJ2-5 and the DNA end casts doubt on the J call. CDR3 length: 12 residues. Germline values: CDR1 DFQATT, CDR2 SNEGSKA (reference sequence). The CDR3 spells CSARGSGETQYF. DNA of the CDR3: TGCAGTGCTCGCGGTAGTGGGGAGACCCAGTACTTC.